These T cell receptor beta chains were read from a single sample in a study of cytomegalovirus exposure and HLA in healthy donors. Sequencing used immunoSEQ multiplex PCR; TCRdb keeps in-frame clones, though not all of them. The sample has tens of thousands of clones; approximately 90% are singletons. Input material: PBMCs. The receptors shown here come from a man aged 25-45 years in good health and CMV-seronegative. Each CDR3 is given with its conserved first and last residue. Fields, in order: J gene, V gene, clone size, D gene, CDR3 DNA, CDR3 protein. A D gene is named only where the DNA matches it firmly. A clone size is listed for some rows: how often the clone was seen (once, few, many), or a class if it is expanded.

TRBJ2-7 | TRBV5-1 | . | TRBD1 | TGCGCCAGCAGCCCCGGGACAGACTCCTACGAGCAGTACTTC | CASSPGTDSYEQYF
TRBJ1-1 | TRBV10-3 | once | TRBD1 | TGTGCCACCCAAGGGGGCAGGGCGGGGAACACTGAAGCTTTCTTT | CATQGGRAGNTEAFF
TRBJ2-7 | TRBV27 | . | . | TGTGCCAGCAGTTTATCCTGGACAGCCGTCTACGAGCAGTACTTC | CASSLSWTAVYEQYF
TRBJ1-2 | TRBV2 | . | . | TGTGCCAGCAGTACCGATGTGTGGCCTTTCAACTATGGCTACACCTTC | CASSTDVWPFNYGYTF
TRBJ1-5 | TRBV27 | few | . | TGTGCCAGCAGTTCACGAGATCAGCCCCAGCATTTT | CASSSRDQPQHF
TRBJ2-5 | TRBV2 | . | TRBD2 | TGTGCCAGCAGAGGGGGTCTAGCGGGAGTCGGGGAGACCCAGTACTTC | CASRGGLAGVGETQYF
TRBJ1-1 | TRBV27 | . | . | TGTGCCAGCCGTCAGGAGAACACTGAAGCTTTCTTT | CASRQENTEAFF
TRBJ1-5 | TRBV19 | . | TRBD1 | TGTGCCAGTAGCATACCGGGACAGGGGGCCCGATTGGGGAATCAGCCCCAGCATTTT | CASSIPGQGARLGNQPQHF
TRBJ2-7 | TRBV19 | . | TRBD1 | TGTGCCAGTAGTATACAATCCGGGACAGGGACCTACGAGCAGTACTTC | CASSIQSGTGTYEQYF
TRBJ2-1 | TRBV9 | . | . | TGTGCCAGCAGCCCGAGAGGCGGCGGCACCGCCCTCATAGACAATGAGCAGTTCTTC | CASSPRGGGTALIDNEQFF
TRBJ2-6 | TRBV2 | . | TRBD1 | TGTGCCAGCAGGCTTCGGACAGGGGGCGCATCTGGGGCCAACGTCCTGACTTTC | CASRLRTGGASGANVLTF
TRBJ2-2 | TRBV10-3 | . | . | TGTGCCATCTCACCCGGGACACTCACCGGGGAGCTGTTTTTT | CAISPGTLTGELFF
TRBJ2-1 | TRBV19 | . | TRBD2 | TGTGCCAGTCTCCCCATAGCGGGAGGGCCCTACAATGAGCAGTTCTTC | CASLPIAGGPYNEQFF
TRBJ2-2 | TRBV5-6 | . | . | TGTGCCAGCAGCTTAGTAGGGGCCGGGGAGCTGTTTTTT | CASSLVGAGELFF
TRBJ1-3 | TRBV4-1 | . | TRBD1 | TGCGCCAGCAGCCAACTACAGGGGGCTGGAAACACCATATATTTT | CASSQLQGAGNTIYF
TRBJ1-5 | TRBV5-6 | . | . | TGTGCCAGCAGCTCACAGGGATGGGTGGGCAATCAGCCCCAGCATTTT | CASSSQGWVGNQPQHF
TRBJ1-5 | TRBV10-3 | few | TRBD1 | TGTGCCATCAGTATCGGACAGGGCAATCAGCCCCAGCATTTT | CAISIGQGNQPQHF
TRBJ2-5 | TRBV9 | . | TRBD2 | TGTGCCAGCAGCGTAGCACTAGCGGGAGAGACCCAGTACTTC | CASSVALAGETQYF
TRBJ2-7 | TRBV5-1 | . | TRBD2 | TGCGCCAGCAGCTTCTCGGGGACTAGCGGTAAAACCTACGAGCAGTACTTC | CASSFSGTSGKTYEQYF
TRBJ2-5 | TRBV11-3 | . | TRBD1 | TGTGCCAGCAGCCCCAGGGGGTTGGAGACCCAGTACTTC | CASSPRGLETQYF
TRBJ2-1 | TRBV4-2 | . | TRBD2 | TGTGCCAGCAGCCACAGCGGGGGGCCCCGCAATGAGCAGTTCTTC | CASSHSGGPRNEQFF
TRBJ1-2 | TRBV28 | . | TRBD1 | TGTGCCAGCGGTCAAACTACCGGGGCAGGGGGTCTGTATGGCTACACCTTC | CASGQTTGAGGLYGYTF
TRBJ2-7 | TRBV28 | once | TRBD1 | TGTGCCAGCAGAGGGGGCAGGTCCTACGAGCAGTACTTC | CASRGGRSYEQYF
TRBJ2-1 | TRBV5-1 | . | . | TGCGCCAGCAGCGCTGGCAGCCGGGACTCCTACAATGAGCAGTTCTTC | CASSAGSRDSYNEQFF
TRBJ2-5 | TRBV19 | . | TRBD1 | TGTGCCAGTAGAGGCCGGGACAGTACTCAAGAGACCCAGTACTTC | CASRGRDSTQETQYF
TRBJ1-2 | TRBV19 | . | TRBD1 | TGTGCCAGTATCCGGGACAGGGCCTATGGCTACACCTTC | CASIRDRAYGYTF
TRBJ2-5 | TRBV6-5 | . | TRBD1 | TGTGCCAGCAGTTACTGGACAGGGAACCAAGAGACCCAGTACTTC | CASSYWTGNQETQYF
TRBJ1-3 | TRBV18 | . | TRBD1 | TGTGCCAGCTCACCTCGACCGGGACAGGGAGGTGGAAACACCATATATTTT | CASSPRPGQGGGNTIYF
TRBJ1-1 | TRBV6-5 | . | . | TGTGCCAGCAGTTACGGCGGGGGCTGGGGCACTGAAGCTTTCTTT | CASSYGGGWGTEAFF
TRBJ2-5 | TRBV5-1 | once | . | TGCGCCAGCAGCTTGGATAGTCAAGAGACCCAGTACTTC | CASSLDSQETQYF
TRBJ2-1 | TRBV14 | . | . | TGTGCCAGCAGCGAGCAGGGTCGATACTACAATGAGCAGTTCTTC | CASSEQGRYYNEQFF
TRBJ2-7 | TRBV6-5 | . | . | TGTGCCAGCAACTCACGAGGGGGTGTCGGGTACGAGCAGTACTTC | CASNSRGGVGYEQYF
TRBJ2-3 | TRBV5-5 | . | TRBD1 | TGTGCCAGCAGCCCGTATGGACAGGTCACAGATACGCAGTATTTT | CASSPYGQVTDTQYF